This T cell receptor (beta chain) was identified in a study of T cells in Graves' hyperthyroidism and ophthalmopathy. With respect to this clonotype: Its antigen is currently unknown.

It was considered stable Graves' hyperthyroidism when ophthalmopathy did not progress within 18 months. Broader study findings: Most clonotypes that expanded in the thyroid above 0.001 also showed up in blood. In simple terms, a model built on 13 V-J features told ophthalmopathy apart from stable hyperthyroidism.

Germline V gene data show CDR1 as DFQATT and CDR2 as SNEGSKA (reference sequence). V lost 2 bases and J 6 bases, leaving 18 bases between the germline ends. This CDR3 has 15 amino acids. From RNA transcripts, TCR beta CDR3 regions were amplified. With the HTBI primer set, the TCR CDR3 went through a first round of RT-PCR. In TCRdb, the multiplex PCR reads were re-called with MiXCR into one record per CDR3 protein. The repertoire holds about 200,000 distinct CDR3 sequences, with approximately 16% as singletons. The sequencing sample was made of blood. The sequence derives from a woman aged 45-59 years with Graves' hyperthyroidism. The V call is TRBV20-1, the J call TRBJ2-3; D may be TRBD2 (5 bases). The CDR3 bases are TGCAGTGCTAGACCTATAGTGGGAGCGAGTGATACGCAGTATTTT. It codes for CSARPIVGASDTQYF.